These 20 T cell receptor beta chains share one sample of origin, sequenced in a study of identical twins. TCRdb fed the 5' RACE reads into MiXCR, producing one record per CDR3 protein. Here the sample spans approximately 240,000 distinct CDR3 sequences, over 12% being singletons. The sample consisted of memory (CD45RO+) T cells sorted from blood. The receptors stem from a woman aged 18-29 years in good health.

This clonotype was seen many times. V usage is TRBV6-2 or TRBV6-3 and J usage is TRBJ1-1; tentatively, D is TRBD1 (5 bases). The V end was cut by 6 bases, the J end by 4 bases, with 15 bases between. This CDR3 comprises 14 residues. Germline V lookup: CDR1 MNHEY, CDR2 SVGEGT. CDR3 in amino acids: CASSLEGKGTEAFF. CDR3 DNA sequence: TGTGCCAGCAGCTTAGAGGGGAAGGGCACTGAAGCTTTCTTT.

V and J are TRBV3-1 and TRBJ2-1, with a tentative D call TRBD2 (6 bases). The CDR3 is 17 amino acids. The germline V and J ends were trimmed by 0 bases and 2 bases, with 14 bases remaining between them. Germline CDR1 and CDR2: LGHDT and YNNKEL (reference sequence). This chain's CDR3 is CASSQDLAGRPYNEQFF. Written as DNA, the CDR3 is TGTGCCAGCAGCCAAGATTTGGCGGGGCGCCCCTACAATGAGCAGTTCTTC.

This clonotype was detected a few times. The CDR3 DNA sequence: TGCAGTGCTATGACTAGCGGGAGAGGTAACGGGGAGCTGTTTTTT. This encodes CSAMTSGRGNGELFF. The rearrangement joins TRBV20-1 to TRBJ2-2, with 12 nucleotides matching TRBD2. The CDR3 extends over 15 amino acids. CDR1 is DFQATT and CDR2 is SNEGSKA in the germline V gene (reference sequence). With V trimmed by 4 bases and J by 7 bases, 7 bases remained unmatched.

The CDR3 DNA reads TGTGCCAGCAGCCCTAGGGCCCAAGAGACCCAGTACTTC. Translation: CASSPRAQETQYF. The chain carries TRBV11-3 and TRBJ2-5, with unresolved D. Germline CDR1 SGHNT, CDR2 YENEEA. V lost 5 bases to trimming and J lost 1 base, with 8 bases between them. The length of the CDR3 is 13 residues.

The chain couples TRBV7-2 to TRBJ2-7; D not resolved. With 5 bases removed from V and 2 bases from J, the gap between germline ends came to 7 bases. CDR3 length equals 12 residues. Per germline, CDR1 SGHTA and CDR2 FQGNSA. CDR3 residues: CASSRTPYEQYF. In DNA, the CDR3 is TGTGCCAGCAGCCGGACGCCCTACGAGCAGTACTTC.

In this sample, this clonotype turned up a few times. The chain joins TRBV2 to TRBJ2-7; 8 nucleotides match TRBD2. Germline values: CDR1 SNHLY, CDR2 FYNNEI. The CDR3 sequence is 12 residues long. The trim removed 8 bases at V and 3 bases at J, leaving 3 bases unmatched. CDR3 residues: CASWREDYEQYF. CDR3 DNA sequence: TGTGCCAGCTGGCGGGAGGACTACGAGCAGTACTTC.

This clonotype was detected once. The CDR3 DNA reads TGCAGTGCCAGAAACAGGGCTTACGAGCAGTACTTC. Its translation is CSARNRAYEQYF. This sequence joins TRBV20-1 and TRBJ2-7, with D possibly matching TRBD1 (6 bases). Trimming removed 6 bases from V and 4 bases from J, with 13 bases in between. The CDR3 runs 12 residues. CDR1 DFQATT and CDR2 SNEGSKA come from the germline V gene (reference sequence).

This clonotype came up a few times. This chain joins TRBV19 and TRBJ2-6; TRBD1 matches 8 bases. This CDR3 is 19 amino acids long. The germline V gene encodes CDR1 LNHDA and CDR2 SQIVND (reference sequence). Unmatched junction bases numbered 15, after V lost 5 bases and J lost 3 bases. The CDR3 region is CASSVPPGQAFFGANVLTF. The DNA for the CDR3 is TGTGCCAGTAGTGTGCCGCCGGGACAGGCTTTTTTTGGGGCCAACGTCCTGACTTTC.

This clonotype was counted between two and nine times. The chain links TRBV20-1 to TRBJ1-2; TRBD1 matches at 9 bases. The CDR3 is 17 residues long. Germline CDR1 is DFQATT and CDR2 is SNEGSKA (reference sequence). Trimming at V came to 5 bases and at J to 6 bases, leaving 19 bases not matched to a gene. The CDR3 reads CSAYDFRDREARDGYTF. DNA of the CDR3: TGCAGTGCTTATGACTTCAGGGACAGGGAAGCAAGAGATGGCTACACCTTC.

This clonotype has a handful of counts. This CDR3 is CASSLEGAVENYGYTF. Written as DNA, the CDR3 is TGCGCCAGCAGCTTGGAAGGGGCGGTTGAAAACTATGGCTACACCTTC. The chain recombines TRBV5-1 with TRBJ1-2; D is possibly TRBD1 (5 bases). The V gene's germline CDR1 is SGHRS and CDR2 YFSETQ. V was pared by 0 bases and J by 2 bases, with 14 bases between. There are 16 residues in the CDR3.

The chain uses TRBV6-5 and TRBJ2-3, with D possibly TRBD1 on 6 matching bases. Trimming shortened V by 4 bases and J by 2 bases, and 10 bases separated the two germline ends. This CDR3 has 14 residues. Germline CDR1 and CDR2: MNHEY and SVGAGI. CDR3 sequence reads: CASSFGQITDTQYF. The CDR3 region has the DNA TGTGCCAGCAGTTTTGGACAGATCACAGATACGCAGTATTTT.

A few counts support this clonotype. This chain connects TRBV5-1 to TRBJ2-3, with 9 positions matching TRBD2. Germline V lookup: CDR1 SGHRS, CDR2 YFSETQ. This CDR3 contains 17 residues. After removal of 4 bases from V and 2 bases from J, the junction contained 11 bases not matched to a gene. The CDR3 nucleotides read TGCGCCAGCAGCCGGAAGGGGCGGGAGGGCATCACAGATACGCAGTATTTT. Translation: CASSRKGREGITDTQYF.

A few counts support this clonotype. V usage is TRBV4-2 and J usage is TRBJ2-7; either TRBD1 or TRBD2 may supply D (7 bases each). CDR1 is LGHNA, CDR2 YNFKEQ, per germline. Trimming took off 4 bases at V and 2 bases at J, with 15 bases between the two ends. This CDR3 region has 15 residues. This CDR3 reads CASSPTSQGAYEQYF. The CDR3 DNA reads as TGTGCCAGCAGCCCGACTAGCCAGGGGGCCTACGAGCAGTACTTC.

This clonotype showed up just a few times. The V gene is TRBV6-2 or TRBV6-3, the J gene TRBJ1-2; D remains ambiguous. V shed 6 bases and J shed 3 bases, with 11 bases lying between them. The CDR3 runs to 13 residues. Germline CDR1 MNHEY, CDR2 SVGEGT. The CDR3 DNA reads TGTGCCAGCAGCCCGGTAGGCGACTATGGCTACACCTTC. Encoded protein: CASSPVGDYGYTF.

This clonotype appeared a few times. CDR3 bases: TGTGCCAGCAGCCAGTGGAGGGTATCGTCCAGCACAGATACGCAGTATTTT. It is translated as CASSQWRVSSSTDTQYF. The chain is built from TRBV3-1 and TRBJ2-3; D possibly corresponds to TRBD2 (6 bases). Germline CDR1 is LGHDT and CDR2 is YNNKEL (reference sequence). Trimming pared 3 bases from V and 0 bases from J, leaving 16 bases between. The length of the CDR3 is 17 residues.

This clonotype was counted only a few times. For the CDR3, the DNA is TGTGCCAGCAGACACCCAAGCTCCTATAATTCACCCCTCCACTTT. As protein: CASRHPSSYNSPLHF. This chain links TRBV2 with TRBJ1-6, with D hard to call. Trimming left V 6 bases short and J 0 bases short, with 9 bases between. The CDR3 is 15 amino acids. Germline V lookup: CDR1 SNHLY, CDR2 FYNNEI.

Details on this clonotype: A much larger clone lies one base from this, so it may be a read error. The DNA of the CDR3 is TGTGCCAGCAGTTCACTAGCGGGGGGGCACCATTTT. This sequence encodes CASSSLAGGHHF. The chain has TRBV12-3 or TRBV12-4 and TRBJ2-3, with 13 bases fitting TRBD2. CDR3 length: 12 amino acids.

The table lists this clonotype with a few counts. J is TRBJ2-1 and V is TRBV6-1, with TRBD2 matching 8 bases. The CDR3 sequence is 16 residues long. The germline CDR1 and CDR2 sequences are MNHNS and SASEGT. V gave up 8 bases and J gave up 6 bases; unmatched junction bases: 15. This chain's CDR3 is CASCVAPSGRGNEQFF. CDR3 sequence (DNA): TGTGCCAGCTGCGTCGCCCCCAGCGGGAGAGGCAATGAGCAGTTCTTC.

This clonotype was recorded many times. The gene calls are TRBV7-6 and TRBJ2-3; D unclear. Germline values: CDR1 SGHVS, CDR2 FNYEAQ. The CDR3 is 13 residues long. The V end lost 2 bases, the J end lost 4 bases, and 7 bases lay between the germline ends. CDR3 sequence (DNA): TGTGCCAGCAGCTTAAAGGCCGCAGATACGCAGTATTTT. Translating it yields CASSLKAADTQYF.

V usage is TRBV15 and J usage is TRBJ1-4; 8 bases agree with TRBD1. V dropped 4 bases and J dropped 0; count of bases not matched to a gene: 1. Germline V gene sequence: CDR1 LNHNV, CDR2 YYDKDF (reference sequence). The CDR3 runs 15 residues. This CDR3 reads CATSKQGATNEKLFF. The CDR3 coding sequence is TGTGCCACCAGCAAACAGGGGGCAACTAATGAAAAACTGTTTTTT. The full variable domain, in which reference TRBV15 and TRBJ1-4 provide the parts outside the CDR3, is DAMVIQNPRYQVTQFGKPVTLSCSQTLNHNVMYWYQQKSSQAPKLLFHYYDKDFNNEADTPDNFQSRRPNTSFCFLDIRSPGLGDTAMYLCATSKQGATNEKLFFGSGTQLSVL.